Below are 18 T cell receptor beta chains sequenced from a single sample in a study of metastatic and nonmetastatic thyroid tumors. Every patient underwent thyroid surgery untreated. TCRdb used MiXCR to call clones anew from the PCR reads. The repertoire holds roughly 12,000 clones, with 25% to 30% as singletons. The source material was tumor tissue. Receptors originate from a female donor with papillary thyroid cancer or a benign thyroid nodule (not recorded which). Some clones in this sample may be carry-over from other donors' samples.

This clone was seen repeatedly, ten times or more. A read error may be the cause here, since a much bigger clone is one base away. The rearrangement links TRBV4-2 to TRBJ2-5, with 7 bases lining up with TRBD1. The CDR3 length is 15 residues. The germline CDR1 and CDR2 sequences are LGHNA and YNFKEQ. The chain's CDR3 is CASGQGQARGRTQYF. In nucleotides, the CDR3 is TGTGCCAGCGGCCAAGGACAGGCCCGGGGTCGGACCCAGTACTTC.

The V gene is TRBV7-9, the J gene TRBJ2-7, with a possible D match to TRBD2 (5 bases). This CDR3 has 12 residues. V was pared by 5 bases and J by 4 bases, with 9 bases between. From germline, CDR1 is SEHNR and CDR2 FQNEAQ (reference sequence). In DNA form, the CDR3 reads TGTGCCAGCAGCCCTACTAGTTACGAGCAGTACTTC. This codes for CASSPTSYEQYF.

The sample holds many counts of this clone. The chain is built from TRBV28 and TRBJ1-5, with TRBD1 matching 8 bases. The CDR3 has 16 residues. Germline-derived CDR1 and CDR2 are MDHEN and SYDVKM. V was pared by 3 bases and J by 1 base, with 5 bases of the junction left unmatched. Written as DNA, the CDR3 is TGTGCCAGCAGTTTGGACAGGGTAAGGAGCAATCAGCCCCAGCATTTT. Protein: CASSLDRVRSNQPQHF.

This clone has only a few counts. DNA for the CDR3: TGTGCCAGCAGTTCTCAGGGGGCTTGGCAGCCCCAGCATTTT. Protein product: CASSSQGAWQPQHF. The chain couples TRBV27 to TRBJ1-5; 8 bases are a match to TRBD1. With 4 bases clipped from V and 7 bases from J, the junction kept 6 bases outside the gene matches. CDR1 MNHEY and CDR2 SMNVEV come from the germline V gene (reference sequence). The CDR3 contains 14 residues.

This clone has just one count. The chain links TRBV11-1 to TRBJ2-2; D remains unclear. Trimming shortened V by 3 bases and J by 7 bases, and 15 bases separated the two germline ends. The length of the CDR3 is 15 residues. Germline CDR1 is SGHAT and CDR2 is FQDESV (reference sequence). The CDR3 spells CASSFREIHGGELFF. In DNA, the CDR3 is TGTGCCAGCAGCTTCCGTGAAATACACGGCGGGGAGCTGTTTTTT.

The chain joins TRBV7-3 to TRBJ2-5; 10 bases are shared with TRBD2. CDR1 is SGHTA and CDR2 is FQGTGA in the germline V gene. The CDR3 is 16 residues long. Losses at the gene ends were 2 bases for V and 4 bases for J; bases not matched to a gene: 7. The CDR3 reads CASSLVAGGSLETQYF. The DNA for the CDR3 is TGTGCCAGCAGCTTAGTAGCGGGAGGTAGCCTAGAGACCCAGTACTTC.

The rearrangement joins TRBV18 to TRBJ2-7; D unclear. V was clipped by 2 bases and J by 5 bases, with 16 bases between them. Germline loops: CDR1 KGHSH, CDR2 LQKENI. This CDR3 comprises 15 residues. CDR3 residues: CASSPLTNLRNEQYF. CDR3 DNA sequence: TGTGCCAGCTCACCATTGACCAACCTGAGGAACGAGCAGTACTTC.

This clone was seen more than once but under ten times. The chain uses TRBV6-1 and TRBJ1-6; 7 positions agree with TRBD1. V dropped 7 bases and J dropped 3; count of bases not matched to a gene: 3. This CDR3 contains 14 residues. The germline V gene has CDR1 MNHNS and CDR2 SASEGT. CDR3 protein: CASKNRGYNSPLHF. The CDR3 bases are TGTGCCAGCAAAAACAGGGGCTATAATTCACCCCTCCACTTT.

CDR3 loop: CASSFGDNGNQPQHF. CDR3 sequence (DNA): TGCGCCAGCAGCTTCGGGGATAACGGCAATCAGCCCCAGCATTTT. This chain links TRBV5-1 with TRBJ1-5; the D is unclear. Per the germline V gene, CDR1 is SGHRS and CDR2 is YFSETQ. Deletions cut 2 bases from V and 2 bases from J, with 11 bases between. CDR3 length equals 15 residues.

This clone appeared many times. The chain has TRBV10-3 and TRBJ2-1; 14 bases are a match to TRBD2. The V segment lost 10 bases and the J segment 7 bases; nucleotides outside the gene matches: 6. Germline lookup yields CDR1 ENHRY and CDR2 SYGVKD. This CDR3 comprises 14 residues. The CDR3 coding sequence is TGTGCCACTCAGACTAGCGGGAGGGGGAATGAGCAGTTCTTC. It specifies CATQTSGRGNEQFF.

This clone has a handful of counts. The V and J genes are TRBV6-1 and TRBJ2-1; a weak D match, TRBD2 (6 bases). Germline loops: CDR1 MNHNS, CDR2 SASEGT. The V end lost 0 bases, the J end lost 5 bases, and 11 bases lay between the germline ends. CDR3 length equals 15 residues. The CDR3 region is CASSEAGTDNNEQFF. The CDR3 DNA follows: TGTGCCAGCAGTGAAGCCGGGACTGACAACAATGAGCAGTTCTTC.

The rearrangement joins TRBV7-8 to TRBJ2-7, with 7 positions matching TRBD1. The V and J ends lost 3 bases and 2 bases, in that order; junction bases with no gene match: 1. Looked up from germline, CDR1 is SGHVS and CDR2 is FQNEAQ. This CDR3 is 13 amino acids long. The CDR3 nucleotides read TGTGCCAGCAGCTTCGGACAGGCCTACGAGCAGTACTTC. The encoded protein is CASSFGQAYEQYF.

Turning to this clone: An end of the junction differs from the germline gene, which may be a read error. CDR3 loop: CASTPTGWINQPLHF. The DNA of the CDR3 is TGTGCCAGCACCCCTACAGGTTGGATCAATCAGCCCCTGCATTTT. The V call is TRBV27, the J call TRBJ1-5; D is perhaps TRBD1 (5 bases). The CDR3 runs 15 residues. Germline CDR1 MNHEY, CDR2 SMNVEV (reference sequence).

This clone was observed at least ten times. This chain joins TRBV2 and TRBJ1-4; tentatively, D is TRBD1 (5 bases). The CDR3 is made up of 11 amino acids. V was shortened by 8 bases and J by 8 bases, with 9 bases between the two germline ends. From germline, CDR1 is SNHLY and CDR2 FYNNEI. The CDR3 DNA is TGTGCCAGCCAGGGAGACGAAAAACTGTTTTTT. It is translated as CASQGDEKLFF.

The genes are TRBV30 and TRBJ1-1; no clear D. The CDR3 runs to 13 residues. With 3 bases removed from V and 1 base from J, the gap between germline ends came to 9 bases. The V gene's germline CDR1 is GTSNPN and CDR2 SVGIG (reference sequence). The CDR3 sequence: CAWRRNRNTEAFF. Here the CDR3 DNA reads TGTGCCTGGAGACGCAACAGGAACACTGAAGCTTTCTTT. Drawing the rest from reference TRBV30 and TRBJ1-1, the complete variable domain is SQTIHQWPATLVQPVGSPLSLECTVEGTSNPNLYWYRQAAGRGLQLLFYSVGIGQISSEVPQNLSASRPQDRQFILSSKKLLLSDSGFYLCAWRRNRNTEAFFGQGTRLTVV.

This clone was seen more than once but under ten times. The gene calls are TRBV6-2 or TRBV6-3 and TRBJ2-7; the match to TRBD1 covers 7 bases. The CDR3 consists of 16 residues. The germline gives CDR1 MNHEY, CDR2 SVGEGT. V lost 0 bases and J lost 2; bases outside the gene matches: 7. CDR3 protein: CASSYSRGSGPYEQYF. The CDR3 DNA is TGTGCCAGCAGTTACTCCAGGGGGAGCGGTCCCTACGAGCAGTACTTC.

This clone is classed as medium-sized. This chain uses TRBV5-5 with TRBJ1-5; tentatively, D is TRBD1 (5 bases). V was pared by 1 base and J by 2 bases, with 10 bases between. The CDR3 sequence is 15 residues long. Germline V gene data show CDR1 as SGHKS and CDR2 as YYEKEE (reference sequence). CDR3 region: CASSLWDAGNQPQHF. The CDR3 DNA sequence: TGTGCCAGCAGCTTGTGGGACGCCGGCAATCAGCCCCAGCATTTT. The full variable domain, rest sourced from reference TRBV5-5 and TRBJ1-5, is DAGVTQSPTHLIKTRGQQVTLRCSPISGHKSVSWYQQVLGQGPQFIFQYYEKEERGRGNFPDRFSARQFPNYSSELNVNALLLGDSALYLCASSLWDAGNQPQHFGDGTRLSIL.

This clone is medium-sized by share. In DNA, the CDR3 is TGCAGTGCTAGAGATTCTGAGACAGGGCCCAATCAGCCCCAGCATTTT. Its translation is CSARDSETGPNQPQHF. The V and J genes are TRBV20-1 and TRBJ1-5; 7 nucleotides agree with TRBD1. The CDR3 extends over 16 amino acids. V shed 0 bases and J 3 bases; nucleotides not matched to a gene: 8. The germline V gene has CDR1 DFQATT and CDR2 SNEGSKA (reference sequence).